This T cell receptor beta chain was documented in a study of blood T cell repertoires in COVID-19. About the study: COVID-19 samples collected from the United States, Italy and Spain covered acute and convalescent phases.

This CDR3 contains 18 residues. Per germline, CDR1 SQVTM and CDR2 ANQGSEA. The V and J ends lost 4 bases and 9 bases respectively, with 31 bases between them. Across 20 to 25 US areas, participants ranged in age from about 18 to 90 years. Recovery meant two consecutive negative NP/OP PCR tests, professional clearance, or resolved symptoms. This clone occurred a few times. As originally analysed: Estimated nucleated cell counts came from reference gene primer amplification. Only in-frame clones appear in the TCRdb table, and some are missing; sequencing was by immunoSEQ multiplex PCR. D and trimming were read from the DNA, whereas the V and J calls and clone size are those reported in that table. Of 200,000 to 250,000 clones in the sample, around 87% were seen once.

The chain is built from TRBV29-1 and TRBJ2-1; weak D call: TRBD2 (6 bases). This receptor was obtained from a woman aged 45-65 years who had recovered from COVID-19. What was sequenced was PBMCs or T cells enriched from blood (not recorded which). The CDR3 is CSVVSPEGASVESGEQFF. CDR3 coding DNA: TGCAGCGTTGTCAGTCCGGAAGGGGCTAGCGTCGAATCCGGTGAGCAGTTCTTC.